A selection of T cell receptor beta chains follows, all from one sample in a study of beta chain features in type 1 diabetes. Repertoires were generated with immunoSEQ multiplex PCR, while TCRdb's copy carries only in-frame clones and drops some. Here the sample spans roughly 310,000 clones, approximately 11% being singletons. Sequenced: naive CD4+ T cells from blood. All receptors come from a woman aged 25 to 39 in good health. Both conserved end residues are part of each CDR3. A D gene is named only where the DNA matches it firmly. Not every row has a clone size; where given, it reads once, few, many or a size class.

>NA|TRBV14|NA|TRBJ2-1
CASSRPGLSVLSSEQFF
TGTGCCAGCAGCCGGCCCGGATTAAGCGTACTCTCGAGTGAGCAGTTCTTC
>TRBD1|TRBV5-4|NA|TRBJ2-2
CASRTTGGGFLNTGELFF
TGTGCCAGCAGAACTACAGGGGGAGGATTCTTAAACACCGGGGAGCTGTTTTTT
>TRBD2|TRBV7-3|few|TRBJ2-1
CASGSGRAGEQFF
TGTGCCAGCGGAAGCGGGAGGGCCGGGGAGCAGTTCTTC
>TRBD1|TRBV18|NA|TRBJ2-7
CASSPTGQGSYEQYF
TGTGCCAGCTCACCCACGGGACAGGGGTCTTACGAGCAGTACTTC
>TRBD1|TRBV14|NA|TRBJ2-3
CASSQRRQGTDTQYF
TGTGCCAGCAGCCAACGTCGACAGGGTACAGATACGCAGTATTTT
>TRBD1|TRBV28|NA|TRBJ2-5
CASRETGVETQYF
TGTGCCAGCAGAGAGACAGGGGTGGAGACCCAGTACTTC
>TRBD1|TRBV7-2|few|TRBJ2-7
CASSSRTGDSYEQYF
TGTGCCAGCAGCTCGCGGACAGGGGACTCCTACGAGCAGTACTTC
>NA|TRBV5-1|few|TRBJ2-1
CASSFEHAEQFF
TGCGCCAGCAGCTTTGAGCACGCTGAGCAGTTCTTC
>NA|TRBV2|few|TRBJ2-3
CASSGLVLLSGPDTQYF
TGTGCCAGCAGTGGTCTTGTACTTTTGTCGGGTCCAGATACGCAGTATTTT
>TRBD1|TRBV9|NA|TRBJ2-4
CASSVVGQGIQNIQYF
TGTGCCAGCAGCGTAGTGGGACAGGGGATCCAAAACATTCAGTACTTC
>TRBD2|TRBV7-2|few|TRBJ2-7
CASSFRDRGLAGPINEQYF
TGTGCCAGCAGCTTCCGGGATAGGGGACTAGCGGGACCCATCAACGAGCAGTACTTC
>TRBD1|TRBV18|NA|TRBJ2-7
CASSLGQVPSSYEQYF
TGTGCCAGCTCACTAGGACAGGTGCCAAGCTCCTACGAGCAGTACTTC
>NA|TRBV11-1|few|TRBJ2-5
CASSSNLYQETQYF
TGTGCCAGCAGCTCTAACTTGTACCAAGAGACCCAGTACTTC
>NA|TRBV27|NA|TRBJ1-1
CASSPEGVPEAFF
TGTGCCAGCAGCCCTGAGGGGGTACCTGAAGCTTTCTTT
>NA|TRBV7-9|few|TRBJ2-1
CASGLLDSSYNEQFF
TGTGCCAGCGGCCTACTAGATAGCTCCTACAATGAGCAGTTCTTC
>TRBD2|TRBV7-9|few|TRBJ2-5
CASSLVYTAGGETQYF
TGTGCCAGCAGCTTAGTTTATACGGCGGGAGGAGAGACCCAGTACTTC
>NA|TRBV14|NA|TRBJ2-1
CASSEQQRVTLYNEQFF
TGTGCCAGCAGCGAACAGCAGCGGGTTACCTTATACAATGAGCAGTTCTTC
>NA|TRBV25-1|NA|TRBJ1-2
CASSDRRAANYGYTF
TGTGCCAGCAGTGATCGCAGGGCGGCTAACTATGGCTACACCTTC
>NA|TRBV7-2|few|TRBJ1-5
CASSAQYQPQHF
TGTGCCAGCAGCGCCCAGTATCAGCCCCAGCATTTT
>NA|TRBV30|NA|TRBJ1-5
CAWSFGGNQPQHF
TGTGCCTGGAGTTTTGGAGGGAATCAGCCCCAGCATTTT
>NA|TRBV28|few|TRBJ1-2
CASSLTGPRGYTF
TGTGCCAGCAGCCTAACAGGGCCCAGGGGCTACACCTTC
>TRBD2|TRBV5-1|NA|TRBJ2-3
CASSLGSGSTDTQYF
TGCGCCAGCAGCTTGGGTAGCGGGAGTACAGATACGCAGTATTTT
>TRBD2|TRBV19|few|TRBJ2-1
CASRFVLAGGQEQFF
TGTGCCAGTAGGTTCGTCCTAGCGGGAGGGCAGGAGCAGTTCTTC
>TRBD1|TRBV7-9|few|TRBJ2-6
CASSPVGQGRSGANVLTF
TGTGCCAGCAGCCCCGTTGGACAGGGTCGTAGTGGGGCCAACGTCCTGACTTTC
>TRBD2|TRBV5-4|NA|TRBJ2-3
CASSLDGLVAGGSSTDTQYF
TGTGCCAGCAGCTTGGACGGCTTAGTAGCGGGGGGTTCTAGCACAGATACGCAGTATTTT
>NA|TRBV5-6|few|TRBJ2-7
CASSLTAGAKYEQYF
TGTGCCAGCAGCTTGACCGCAGGGGCAAAGTACGAGCAGTACTTC
>TRBD1|TRBV9|few|TRBJ1-2
CASSTGQGYGYTF
TGTGCCAGCAGCACCGGACAGGGCTATGGCTACACCTTC
>NA|TRBV28|NA|TRBJ2-4
CASSLLVGGGKNIQYF
TGTGCCAGCAGTTTATTGGTAGGGGGGGGCAAAAACATTCAGTACTTC
>NA|TRBV2|NA|TRBJ1-1
CASSDQGWTEAFF
TGTGCCAGCAGCGATCAGGGTTGGACTGAAGCTTTCTTT
>TRBD1|TRBV7-3|NA|TRBJ2-7
CASSLAPGTGAYEQYF
TGTGCCAGCAGCTTGGCCCCCGGGACAGGAGCCTACGAGCAGTACTTC
>NA|TRBV30|NA|TRBJ1-5
CAWSDDRSNQPQHF
TGTGCCTGGAGTGACGACAGGAGCAATCAGCCCCAGCATTTT
>NA|TRBV15|NA|TRBJ2-7
CATSRTRDTGVEQYF
TGTGCCACCAGCCGAACCCGGGACACCGGGGTCGAGCAGTACTTC
>NA|TRBV6-5|few|TRBJ2-3
CASSYSGLSNTQYF
TGTGCCAGCAGTTACTCGGGACTCTCAAATACGCAGTATTTT
>NA|TRBV10-3|NA|TRBJ2-5
CAISESSPTRETQYF
TGTGCCATCAGTGAGAGCAGTCCTACCAGGGAGACCCAGTACTTC
>NA|TRBV18|few|TRBJ2-5
CASSLGLKETQYF
TGTGCCAGCTCACTCGGACTCAAAGAGACCCAGTACTTC
>NA|TRBV5-4|few|TRBJ2-3
CASSLGDIRGTDTQYF
TGTGCCAGCAGCTTGGGGGACATCCGGGGCACAGATACGCAGTATTTT
>NA|TRBV25-1|few|TRBJ1-2
CASSESWGGGYGYTF
TGTGCCAGCAGTGAATCGTGGGGGGGTGGCTATGGCTACACCTTC
>NA|TRBV4-2|few|TRBJ2-3
CASSQGVSSTDTQYF
TGTGCCAGCAGCCAAGGTGTCAGTAGCACAGATACGCAGTATTTT
>TRBD2|TRBV27|NA|TRBJ2-1
CASSFSRPSGYNEQFF
TGTGCCAGCAGTTTCTCGCGGCCTAGCGGATACAATGAGCAGTTCTTC
>NA|TRBV29-1|NA|TRBJ2-3
CSVGGDQRPDTQYF
TGCAGCGTTGGGGGGGACCAGCGGCCAGATACGCAGTATTTT
>TRBD2|TRBV19|few|TRBJ2-1
CASSIGGGGTYNEQFF
TGTGCCAGTAGTATAGGCGGGGGAGGCACCTACAATGAGCAGTTCTTC
>NA|TRBV15|NA|TRBJ1-5
CATSRDYGEYSNQPQHF
TGTGCCACCAGCAGAGATTACGGGGAATATAGCAATCAGCCCCAGCATTTT
>NA|TRBV6-1|few|TRBJ2-1
CASSEEGLSYNEQFF
TGTGCCAGCAGTGAAGAGGGACTTTCCTACAATGAGCAGTTCTTC
>TRBD2|TRBV9|NA|TRBJ2-1
CASSVSGLAGGEQFF
TGTGCCAGCAGCGTTTCTGGACTAGCGGGGGGTGAGCAGTTCTTC
>TRBD1|TRBV7-9|NA|TRBJ2-7
CASRAGQGSYEQYF
TGTGCCAGCAGAGCTGGACAGGGGAGCTACGAGCAGTACTTC
>NA|TRBV7-9|few|TRBJ2-5
CASSPGVQETQYF
TGTGCCAGCAGCCCCGGGGTCCAAGAGACCCAGTACTTC
>NA|TRBV28|NA|TRBJ2-7
CASNLDGDSYEQYF
TGTGCCAGCAACCTCGACGGGGATTCCTACGAGCAGTACTTC
>NA|TRBV30|NA|TRBJ2-6
CAWSTGSGANVLTF
TGTGCCTGGAGTACAGGCTCTGGGGCCAACGTCCTGACTTTC
>NA|TRBV6-5|few|TRBJ2-1
CASSTRGYEQFF
TGTGCCAGCAGCACACGGGGTTATGAGCAGTTCTTC